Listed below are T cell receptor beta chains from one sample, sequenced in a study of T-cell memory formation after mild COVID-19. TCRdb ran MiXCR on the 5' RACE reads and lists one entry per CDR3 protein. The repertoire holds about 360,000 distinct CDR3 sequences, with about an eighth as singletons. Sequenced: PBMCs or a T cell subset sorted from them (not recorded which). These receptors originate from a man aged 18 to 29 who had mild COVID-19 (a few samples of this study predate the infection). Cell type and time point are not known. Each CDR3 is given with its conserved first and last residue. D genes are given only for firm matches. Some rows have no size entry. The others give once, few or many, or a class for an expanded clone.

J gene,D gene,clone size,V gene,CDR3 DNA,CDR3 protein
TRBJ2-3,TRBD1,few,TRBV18,TGTGCCAGCTCCCGCAATGGACAGGGGACAGATACGCAGTATTTT,CASSRNGQGTDTQYF
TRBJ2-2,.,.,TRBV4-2,TGTGCCAGCAGCCCCCTGCGGTTAACGAACACCGGGGAGCTGTTTTTT,CASSPLRLTNTGELFF
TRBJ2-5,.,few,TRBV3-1,TGTGCCAGCAGCCAACTCGTAGGTAGTTTGGAGACCCAGTACTTC,CASSQLVGSLETQYF
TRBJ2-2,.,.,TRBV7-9,TGTGCCAGCAGCGAGGACTGGACCGGGGAGCTGTTTTTT,CASSEDWTGELFF
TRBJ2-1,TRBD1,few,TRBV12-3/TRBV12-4,TGTGCCAGCAGGTCCTCAGGGGGCTACTACAATGAGCAGTTCTTC,CASRSSGGYYNEQFF
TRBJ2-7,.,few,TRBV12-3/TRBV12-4,TGTGCCAGCAGCCCCGAGCTTCAGGCCTACGAGCAGTACTTC,CASSPELQAYEQYF
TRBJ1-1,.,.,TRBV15,TGTGCCACCAGCAGAGATTCATATAACACTGAAGCTTTCTTT,CATSRDSYNTEAFF
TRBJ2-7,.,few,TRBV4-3,TGCGCCAGCAGCCAAGACCCGACAGCCGGAGGGGGCGAGCAGTACTTC,CASSQDPTAGGGEQYF
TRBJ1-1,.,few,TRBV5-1,TGCGCCAGCACCGGGACCGACGGCGCTGAAGCTTTCTTT,CASTGTDGAEAFF
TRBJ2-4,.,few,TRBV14,TGTGCCAGCAGCCAAGCGGGGGCTAAAAACATTCAGTACTTC,CASSQAGAKNIQYF
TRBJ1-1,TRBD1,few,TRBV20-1,TGCAGTGCCCCAAATCCACAGGGGCCCACTGAAGCTTTCTTT,CSAPNPQGPTEAFF
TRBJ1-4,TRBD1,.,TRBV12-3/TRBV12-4,TGTGCCAGCAGCTTACAGGGGGTCGTCCAAAAACTGTTTTTT,CASSLQGVVQKLFF
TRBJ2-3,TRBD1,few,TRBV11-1,TGTGCCAGCAGCTCCCGAACCGGGACAGGGCTCACAGATACGCAGTATTTT,CASSSRTGTGLTDTQYF
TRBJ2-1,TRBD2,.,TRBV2,TGTGCCAGCAGTGGAGCGGGGGGGTACAATGAGCAGTTCTTC,CASSGAGGYNEQFF
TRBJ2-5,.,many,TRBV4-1,TGCGCCAGCAGCCAAGTACGGGGGGAGACCCAGTACTTC,CASSQVRGETQYF
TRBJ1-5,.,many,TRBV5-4,TGTGCCAGCAGCCTGAACAATCAGCCCCAGCATTTT,CASSLNNQPQHF
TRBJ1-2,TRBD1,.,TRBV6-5,TGTGCCAGCAGTTACGCGCCCAGGGGGCGAATCACAAGCAACTATGGCTACACCTTC,CASSYAPRGRITSNYGYTF
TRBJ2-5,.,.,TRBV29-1,TGCAGCGTTGGTGTGTCCCAAGAGACCCAGTACTTC,CSVGVSQETQYF
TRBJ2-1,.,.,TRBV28,TGTGCCAGCAGGGAGGGTGTTAGGAATGAGCAGTTCTTC,CASREGVRNEQFF
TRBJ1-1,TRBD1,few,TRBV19,TGTGCCAGTAGTCCCCAGGACAGGGAAGCTTTCTTT,CASSPQDREAFF
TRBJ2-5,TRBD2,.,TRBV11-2,TGTGCCAGCAGCCCAAGCGGGGACCAAGAGACCCAGTACTTC,CASSPSGDQETQYF
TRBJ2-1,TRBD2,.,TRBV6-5,TGTGCCAGCAGACCTAGCGGGACGGGCAATGAGCAGTTCTTC,CASRPSGTGNEQFF
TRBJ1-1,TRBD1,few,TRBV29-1,TGCAGCGTGACCATACAGGGGGCGAACACTGAAGCTTTCTTT,CSVTIQGANTEAFF
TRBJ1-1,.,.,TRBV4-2,TGTGCCAGCAGCCAAGATCATGGGGGCACTGAAGCTTTCTTT,CASSQDHGGTEAFF
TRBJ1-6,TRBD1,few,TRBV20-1,TGCAGTGCTATATTGCCGGGACAGGGGGGTTCACCCCTCCACTTT,CSAILPGQGGSPLHF
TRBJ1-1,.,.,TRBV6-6,TGTGCCAGCAGTTACTCCCCCTGGTCGGAAGCTTTCTTT,CASSYSPWSEAFF
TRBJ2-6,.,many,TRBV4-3,TGCGCCAGCAGCCAACCCGAGGGCTCTGGGGCCAACGTCCTGACTTTC,CASSQPEGSGANVLTF
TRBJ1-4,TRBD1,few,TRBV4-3,TGCGCCAGCAGCCAAGTCACAGGGGATCGTGAAAAACTGTTTTTT,CASSQVTGDREKLFF
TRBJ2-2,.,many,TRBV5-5,TGTGCCAGCACCCGGGACACCGGGGAGCTGTTTTTT,CASTRDTGELFF
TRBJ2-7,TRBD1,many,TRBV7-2,TGTGCCAGCAGAAAAACAGGGGGTGGGAGCTCCTACGAGCAGTACTTC,CASRKTGGGSSYEQYF
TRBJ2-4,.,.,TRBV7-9,TGTGCCAGCAGCAGGGAGCCTGCCATTCAGTACTTC,CASSREPAIQYF
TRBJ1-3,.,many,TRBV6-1,TGTGCCAGCAGTGAAGAGGAGGGGGTAAACACCATATATTTT,CASSEEEGVNTIYF
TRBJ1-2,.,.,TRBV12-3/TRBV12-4,TGTGCCAGCAGGGGAGGGTCTCATGGCTACACCTTC,CASRGGSHGYTF
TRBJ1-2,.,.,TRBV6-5,TGTGCCAGCAGTCCCCTTAGACAGTCGATAAAAAATGGCTACACCTTC,CASSPLRQSIKNGYTF
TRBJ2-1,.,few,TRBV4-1,TGCGCCAGCAGCCAAGAGAATGGCTTCCTAAGCTCCTACAATGAGCAGTTCTTC,CASSQENGFLSSYNEQFF